The next 30 T cell receptor beta chains were all read from a single sample in a study of blood T cell repertoires in COVID-19. Assay: immunoSEQ multiplex PCR; the TCRdb copy retains only in-frame clones and omits some. The sample contains roughly 380,000 clones, about nine tenths of which appear only once. Sequencing used PBMCs or T cells enriched from blood (not recorded which). The receptors stem from a woman in her twenties or thirties who had been exposed to COVID-19.

The CDR3 sequence: CATSRGLAGLYNEQFF. CDR3 DNA: TGTGCCACCAGCAGGGGACTAGCGGGGCTGTACAATGAGCAGTTCTTC. The chain uses TRBV15 and TRBJ2-1, with TRBD2 identical over 13 bases. V lost 3 bases to trimming and J lost 4 bases; unmatched junction nucleotides: 3. The CDR3 contains 16 residues. The V gene's germline CDR1 is LNHNV and CDR2 YYDKDF (reference sequence).

V and J are TRBV28 and TRBJ1-2; 8 bases are shared with TRBD1. With V trimmed by 6 bases and J by 4 bases, 19 bases remained unmatched. The germline CDR1 and CDR2 sequences are MDHEN and SYDVKM. The CDR3 spans 18 residues. The CDR3 protein is CASRLSGGSVRISYGYTF. DNA for the CDR3: TGTGCCAGCAGACTATCAGGGGGCTCTGTACGTATTAGCTATGGCTACACCTTC.

The rearrangement uses TRBV6-5 and TRBJ2-3; perhaps TRBD1 as D (5 bases). The CDR3 runs 14 residues. V was shortened by 0 bases and J by 4 bases, with 8 bases between the two germline ends. Per germline, CDR1 MNHEY and CDR2 SVGAGI. CDR3 bases: TGTGCCAGCAGTTACTCTTGGGGCGCAGATACGCAGTATTTT. This sequence encodes CASSYSWGADTQYF.

This clone was picked up one time. This sequence joins TRBV28 and TRBJ2-7; 7 nucleotides line up with TRBD1. Germline V gives CDR1 MDHEN, CDR2 SYDVKM. V dropped 6 bases and J dropped 5; count of bases not matched to a gene: 16. CDR3 length: 16 amino acids. The CDR3 nucleotides are TGTGCCAGCAGGCAACATACAGGGGTTGGGTTCCACGAGCAGTACTTC. Amino acid sequence: CASRQHTGVGFHEQYF.

V usage is TRBV7-2 and J usage is TRBJ2-7; 12 bases are shared with TRBD2. Per the germline V gene, CDR1 is SGHTA and CDR2 is FQGNSA. V shed 5 bases, J shed 0 bases, and the junction held 2 bases outside the gene matches. The CDR3 is 15 amino acids. The CDR3 bases are TGTGCCAGCAGCCTGACTAGCGGGAGCTCCTACGAGCAGTACTTC. Translation: CASSLTSGSSYEQYF.

V usage is TRBV5-1 and J usage is TRBJ2-7, with 9 bases matching TRBD2. The V segment lost 0 bases and the J segment 5 bases; nucleotides outside the gene matches: 6. CDR3 size: 15 residues. Looked up from germline, CDR1 is SGHRS and CDR2 is YFSETQ. The CDR3 coding sequence is TGCGCCAGCAGCTTGGCCGGGACTAGCTTCCACGAGCAGTACTTC. The encoded protein is CASSLAGTSFHEQYF.

This chain connects TRBV5-1 to TRBJ2-3, with D uncertain. The CDR3 sequence is 14 residues long. Between the trimmed V and J ends, which lost 0 bases and 1 base, there was a span of 6 bases. CDR1 and CDR2 from the germline V gene are SGHRS and YFSETQ. CDR3 DNA: TGCGCCAGCAGCTTGGTGGAGCGCACAGATACGCAGTATTTT. Encoded protein: CASSLVERTDTQYF.

This sequence joins TRBV3-1 (or the pseudogene TRBV3-2) and TRBJ2-1; 11 nucleotides line up with TRBD2. Germline CDR1 and CDR2: LGHDT and YNNKEL (reference sequence). The CDR3 consists of 14 residues. After removal of 7 bases from V and 4 bases from J, the junction contained 3 bases not matched to a gene. The CDR3 sequence: CASKTSGTYNEQFF. CDR3 nucleotide sequence: TGTGCCAGCAAGACTAGCGGGACTTACAATGAGCAGTTCTTC.

V is TRBV10-3 and J is TRBJ1-5; 8 bases are shared with TRBD1. This CDR3 comprises 19 residues. Trimming at V came to 3 bases and at J to 0 bases, leaving 13 bases not matched to a gene. The germline gives CDR1 ENHRY, CDR2 SYGVKD. The CDR3 protein is CAISEFWNRGEVSNQPQHF. The CDR3 DNA is TGTGCCATCAGTGAATTTTGGAACAGGGGGGAGGTTAGCAATCAGCCCCAGCATTTT.

The V and J genes are TRBV28 and TRBJ2-7, with D unresolved. Germline V gene data show CDR1 as MDHEN and CDR2 as SYDVKM. The V and J ends lost 6 bases and 0 bases respectively, with 12 bases between them. CDR3 length: 14 residues. The CDR3 is CASRSLRSSYEQYF. CDR3 nucleotide sequence: TGTGCCAGCAGGTCCCTAAGGAGCTCCTACGAGCAGTACTTC. Full variable domain (missing parts from reference TRBV28 and TRBJ2-7): DVKVTQSSRYLVKRTGEKVFLECVQDMDHENMFWYRQDPGLGLRLIYFSYDVKMKEKGDIPEGYSVSREKKERFSLILESASTNQTSMYLCASRSLRSSYEQYFGPGTRLTVT.

In its sample, this clone was seen once. Here the CDR3 reads CASSPSLQGATNEKLFF. CDR3 nucleotide sequence: TGTGCCAGCTCACCTTCCCTCCAGGGTGCAACTAATGAAAAACTGTTTTTT. This chain connects TRBV18 to TRBJ1-4; D might be TRBD1 (5 bases). This CDR3 comprises 17 residues. Germline CDR1 KGHSH, CDR2 LQKENI. V lost 3 bases and J lost 0, with 14 bases in between.

On this clone: One end of the junction is discordant with germline, which a read error may explain. The rearrangement links TRBV7-7 to TRBJ1-3; TRBD1 aligns across 7 bases. CDR1 SSHAT and CDR2 FNYEAQ come from the germline V gene (reference sequence). This CDR3 has 17 amino acids. CDR3 in DNA: TGTGCTAGCAGCTTTAGGGCAGGGGGAAGCTCTGGAAACACCATATATTTT. This codes for CASSFRAGGSSGNTIYF. Based on the CDR3 plus reference TRBV7-7 and TRBJ1-3, the full variable domain is GAGVSQSPRYKVTKRGQDVTLRCDPISSHATLYWYQQALGQGPEFLTYFNYEAQPDKSGLPSDRFSAERPEGSISTLTIQRTEQRDSAMYRCASSFRAGGSSGNTIYFGEGSWLTVV.

This chain connects TRBV27 to TRBJ2-7; 14 bases line up with TRBD2. The CDR3 length is 14 residues. J was trimmed by 5 bases and V by 6 bases; bases with no gene match: 3. Per germline, CDR1 MNHEY and CDR2 SMNVEV (reference sequence). CDR3 sequence: CASRGLAGVNEQYF. CDR3 DNA sequence: TGTGCCAGCAGGGGACTAGCGGGAGTAAACGAGCAGTACTTC.

The chain employs TRBV11-2 and TRBJ1-2; the match to TRBD1 covers 7 bases. Germline loops: CDR1 SGHAT, CDR2 FQNNGV. CDR3 length: 13 residues. The ends lost 6 bases at V and 7 bases at J; junction bases unmatched: 8. CDR3 sequence reads: CASRLKTGSGYTF. Here the CDR3 DNA reads TGTGCCAGCAGGCTAAAGACAGGGTCTGGCTACACCTTC.

The CDR3, as DNA: TGTGCCAGCAGCATACCCGGACAACTCGCGAACACCGGGGAGCTGTTTTTT. This sequence encodes CASSIPGQLANTGELFF. The rearrangement uses TRBV9 and TRBJ2-2; TRBD1 is a possible D gene (5 bases). The CDR3 consists of 17 residues. Germline CDR1 and CDR2: SGDLS and YYNGEE. Trimming pared 4 bases from V and 0 bases from J, leaving 16 bases between.

The chain is built from TRBV5-1 and TRBJ1-2; perhaps TRBD1 as D (6 bases). Trimming took off 4 bases at V and 5 bases at J, with 15 bases between the two ends. Germline values: CDR1 SGHRS, CDR2 YFSETQ. The length of the CDR3 is 14 residues. CDR3 residues: CASSNRDNGYGYTF. The CDR3 DNA reads as TGCGCCAGCAGCAACCGGGACAACGGTTATGGCTACACCTTC.

The sample holds many counts of this clone. The chain couples TRBV7-2 to TRBJ2-1; TRBD2 might be the D (6 bases). The V end was cut by 5 bases, the J end by 4 bases, with 15 bases between. The V gene's germline CDR1 is SGHTA and CDR2 FQGNSA. This CDR3 contains 15 residues. CDR3 sequence reads: CASSLEAGPYNEQFF. DNA of the CDR3: TGTGCCAGCAGCCTCGAAGCGGGTCCTTACAATGAGCAGTTCTTC.

This sequence joins TRBV28 and TRBJ1-2; 9 bases align to TRBD1. The CDR3 consists of 14 residues. Looked up from germline, CDR1 is MDHEN and CDR2 is SYDVKM. J lost 7 bases, V lost 8 bases, and 11 bases had no gene match. This CDR3 is CASQRTGVVAGYTF. The CDR3 DNA reads as TGTGCCAGCCAGAGGACAGGGGTTGTGGCTGGCTACACCTTC.

The gene calls are TRBV6-6 and TRBJ1-2, with 9 bases identical to TRBD1. Germline V gene data show CDR1 as MNHNY and CDR2 as SVGAGI (reference sequence). The trim removed 6 bases at V and 5 bases at J, leaving 13 bases unmatched. This CDR3 spans 16 amino acids. CDR3 in DNA: TGTGCCAGCAGCCCCGCGACAGGGGGGTTGAGGTATGGCTACACCTTC. It encodes CASSPATGGLRYGYTF.

This chain uses TRBV11-2 with TRBJ2-5; 8 nucleotides match TRBD2. V shed 4 bases, J shed 13 bases, and the junction held 5 bases outside the gene matches. This CDR3 is 11 amino acids long. CDR1 is SGHAT and CDR2 is FQNNGV in the germline V gene. CDR3 residues: CASSSGGAGYF. CDR3 coding DNA: TGTGCCAGCAGCTCGGGAGGGGCGGGGTACTTC.

The chain combines TRBV28 with TRBJ2-7, with TRBD2 matching 7 bases. Per germline, CDR1 MDHEN and CDR2 SYDVKM. The CDR3 extends over 12 amino acids. The V gene end was trimmed by 7 bases and the J gene end by 4 bases; junction bases not matched to a gene: 4. The CDR3 loop is CASKAGRYEQYF. Here the CDR3 DNA reads TGTGCCAGCAAAGCGGGAAGGTACGAGCAGTACTTC.

V gene TRBV15 combines with J gene TRBJ1-1; 7 positions agree with TRBD1. Germline CDR1 LNHNV, CDR2 YYDKDF (reference sequence). This CDR3 spans 15 amino acids. V lost 5 bases and J lost 0; bases outside the gene matches: 6. The CDR3 spells CATSGWTGVNTEAFF. The DNA for the CDR3 is TGTGCCACCAGCGGCTGGACAGGCGTGAACACTGAAGCTTTCTTT.

This chain connects TRBV28 to TRBJ2-7, with TRBD1 matching 8 bases. Per the germline V gene, CDR1 is MDHEN and CDR2 is SYDVKM. The V and J ends lost 3 bases and 9 bases, in that order; junction bases with no gene match: 13. The CDR3 is 15 residues long. The CDR3: CASSFRRDRWLGQYF. The CDR3 DNA sequence: TGTGCCAGCAGTTTCCGTCGGGACAGGTGGTTGGGGCAGTACTTC.

J is TRBJ1-1 and V is TRBV28; possible D gene TRBD1, 6 bases. V was pared by 8 bases and J by 11 bases, with 15 bases between. CDR3 length: 11 amino acids. CDR1 and CDR2 from the germline V gene are MDHEN and SYDVKM. CDR3 residues: CASGTGSWAFF. The CDR3 DNA follows: TGTGCCAGCGGAACAGGGTCTTGGGCTTTCTTT.

This clone has just one count. The CDR3 loop is CASSPLGQTSGNTIYF. As DNA, the CDR3 is TGTGCCAGCAGTCCCCTGGGACAGACCTCTGGAAACACCATATATTTT. The V call is TRBV28, the J call TRBJ1-3; 7 bases map to TRBD1. This CDR3 spans 16 amino acids. Germline CDR1 reads MDHEN; CDR2 reads SYDVKM. J gave up 0 bases and V 5 bases, and 7 bases lay outside the gene matches.

V is TRBV2 and J is TRBJ2-1, with TRBD2 matching 7 bases. J lost 4 bases, V lost 10 bases, and 7 bases had no gene match. Germline CDR1 SNHLY, CDR2 FYNNEI. The CDR3 has 13 residues. The CDR3 loop is CANEVGGYNEQFF. DNA for the CDR3: TGTGCCAACGAGGTGGGGGGGTACAATGAGCAGTTCTTC.

The chain is built from TRBV27 and TRBJ2-1; perhaps TRBD2 as D (5 bases). This CDR3 contains 14 residues. V lost 2 bases, J lost 6 bases, and 11 bases lay in between. The V gene's germline CDR1 is MNHEY and CDR2 SMNVEV (reference sequence). CDR3 nucleotide sequence: TGTGCCAGCAGTTTAAGGGAGAGAGGCAATGAGCAGTTCTTC. Translation gives CASSLRERGNEQFF.

This chain connects TRBV5-6 to TRBJ2-7; the match to TRBD2 covers 10 bases. The CDR3 runs to 17 residues. The V segment lost 5 bases and the J segment 0 bases; nucleotides outside the gene matches: 11. Germline values: CDR1 SGHDT, CDR2 YYEEEE. Here the CDR3 DNA reads TGTGCCAGCAGGACAAAACTAGCGGGACCCCGCTCCTACGAGCAGTACTTC. Its translation is CASRTKLAGPRSYEQYF.

The chain couples TRBV19 to TRBJ2-7; 7 bases align to TRBD1. The length of the CDR3 is 14 residues. CDR1 and CDR2 from the germline V gene are LNHDA and SQIVND (reference sequence). Losses at the gene ends were 3 bases for V and 6 bases for J; bases not matched to a gene: 8. In DNA, the CDR3 is TGTGCCAGTAGTATCCCGGGACAGCGTGTCGAGCAGTACTTC. Residues: CASSIPGQRVEQYF.

The chain has TRBV19 and TRBJ2-1, with a tentative D call TRBD2 (6 bases). The CDR3 totals 15 residues. Germline-derived CDR1 and CDR2 are LNHDA and SQIVND (reference sequence). V lost 3 bases and J 3 bases, leaving 12 bases between the germline ends. CDR3 protein: CASSMLGLDYNEQFF. The CDR3 DNA is TGTGCCAGTAGTATGTTGGGACTGGACTACAATGAGCAGTTCTTC. Full variable domain (rest looked up from reference TRBV19 and TRBJ2-1): DGGITQSPKYLFRKEGQNVTLSCEQNLNHDAMYWYRQDPGQGLRLIYYSQIVNDFQKGDIAEGYSVSREKKESFPLTVTSAQKNPTAFYLCASSMLGLDYNEQFFGPGTRLTVL.